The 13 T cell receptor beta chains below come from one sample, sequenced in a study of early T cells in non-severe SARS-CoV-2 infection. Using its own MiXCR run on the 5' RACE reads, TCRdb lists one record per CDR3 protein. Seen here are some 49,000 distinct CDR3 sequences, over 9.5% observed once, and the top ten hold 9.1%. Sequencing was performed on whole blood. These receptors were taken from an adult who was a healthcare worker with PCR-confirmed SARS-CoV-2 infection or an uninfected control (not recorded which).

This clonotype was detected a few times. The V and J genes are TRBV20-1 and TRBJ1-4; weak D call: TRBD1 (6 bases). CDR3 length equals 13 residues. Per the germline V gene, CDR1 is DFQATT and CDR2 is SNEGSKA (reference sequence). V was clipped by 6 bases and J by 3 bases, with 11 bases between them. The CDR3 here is CSAAGESNEKLFF. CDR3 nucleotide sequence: TGCAGTGCGGCAGGGGAATCTAATGAAAAACTGTTTTTT.

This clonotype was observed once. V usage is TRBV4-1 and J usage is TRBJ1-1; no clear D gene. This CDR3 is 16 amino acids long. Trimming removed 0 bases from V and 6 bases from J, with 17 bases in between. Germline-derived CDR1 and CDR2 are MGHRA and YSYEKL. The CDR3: CASSQDRESIWAEAFF. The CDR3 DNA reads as TGCGCCAGCAGCCAAGATCGAGAGTCCATTTGGGCTGAAGCTTTCTTT.

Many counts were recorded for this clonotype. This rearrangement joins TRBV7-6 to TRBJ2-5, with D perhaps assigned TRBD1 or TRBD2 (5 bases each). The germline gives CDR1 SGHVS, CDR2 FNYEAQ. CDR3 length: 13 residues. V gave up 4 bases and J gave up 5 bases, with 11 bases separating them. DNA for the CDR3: TGTGCCAGCAGCTCGCAGGGAGTCGAGACCCAGTACTTC. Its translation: CASSSQGVETQYF. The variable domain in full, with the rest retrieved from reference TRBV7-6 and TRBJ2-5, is GAGVSQSPRYKVTKRGQDVALRCDPISGHVSLYWYRQALGQGPEFLTYFNYEAQQDKSGLPNDRFSAERPEGSISTLTIQRTEQRDSAMYRCASSSQGVETQYFGPGTRLLVL.

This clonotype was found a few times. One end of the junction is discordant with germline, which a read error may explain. CDR3 nucleotides: TGTGCCAGTAGTGACGGGACAGCCTCCTTCGAGCAGTACTTC. Protein: CASSDGTASFEQYF. The chain is built from TRBV19 and TRBJ2-7, with 7 bases fitting TRBD1. There are 14 residues in the CDR3. Germline loops: CDR1 LNHDA, CDR2 SQIVND (reference sequence).

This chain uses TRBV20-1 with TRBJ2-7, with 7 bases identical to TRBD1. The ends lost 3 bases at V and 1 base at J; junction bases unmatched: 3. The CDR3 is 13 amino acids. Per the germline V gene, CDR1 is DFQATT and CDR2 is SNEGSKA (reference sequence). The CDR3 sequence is CSASGDSSYEQYF. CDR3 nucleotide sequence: TGCAGTGCTAGTGGGGACAGTTCCTACGAGCAGTACTTC.

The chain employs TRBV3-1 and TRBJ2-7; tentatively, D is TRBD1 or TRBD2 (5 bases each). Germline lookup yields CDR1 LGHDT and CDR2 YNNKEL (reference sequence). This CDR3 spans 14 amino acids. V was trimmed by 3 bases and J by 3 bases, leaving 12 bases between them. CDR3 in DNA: TGTGCCAGCAGCCACGAAAGGGACCGCTACGAGCAGTACTTC. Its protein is CASSHERDRYEQYF.

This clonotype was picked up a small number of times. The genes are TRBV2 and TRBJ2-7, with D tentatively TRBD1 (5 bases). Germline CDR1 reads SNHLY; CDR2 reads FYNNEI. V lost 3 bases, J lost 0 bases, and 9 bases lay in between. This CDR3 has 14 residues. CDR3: CASSDSTGSYEQYF. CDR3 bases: TGTGCCAGCAGTGACAGTACAGGCTCCTACGAGCAGTACTTC.

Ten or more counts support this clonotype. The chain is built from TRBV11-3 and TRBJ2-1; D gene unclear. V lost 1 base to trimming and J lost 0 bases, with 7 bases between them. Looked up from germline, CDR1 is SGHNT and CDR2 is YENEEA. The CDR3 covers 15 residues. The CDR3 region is CASSLGGSSYNEQFF. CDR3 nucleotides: TGTGCCAGCAGCTTAGGCGGAAGCTCCTACAATGAGCAGTTCTTC.

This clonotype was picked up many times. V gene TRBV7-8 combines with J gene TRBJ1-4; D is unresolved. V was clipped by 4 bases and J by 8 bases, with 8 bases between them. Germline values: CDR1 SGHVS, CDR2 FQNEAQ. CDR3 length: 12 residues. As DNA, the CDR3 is TGTGCCAGCAGCTCCCTCTCAGAAAAACTGTTTTTT. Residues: CASSSLSEKLFF.

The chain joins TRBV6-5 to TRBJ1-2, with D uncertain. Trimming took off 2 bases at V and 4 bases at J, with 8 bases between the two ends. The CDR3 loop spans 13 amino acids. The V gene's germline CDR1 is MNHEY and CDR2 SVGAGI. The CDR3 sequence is CASSYDAFYGYTF. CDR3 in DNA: TGTGCCAGCAGTTACGACGCCTTCTATGGCTACACCTTC.

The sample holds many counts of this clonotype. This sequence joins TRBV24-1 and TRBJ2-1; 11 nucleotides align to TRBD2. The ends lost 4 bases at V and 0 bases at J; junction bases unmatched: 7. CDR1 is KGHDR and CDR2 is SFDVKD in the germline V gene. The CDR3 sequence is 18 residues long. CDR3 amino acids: CATSDRTSGRSSYNEQFF. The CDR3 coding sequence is TGTGCCACCAGTGACCGGACTAGCGGGCGAAGCTCCTACAATGAGCAGTTCTTC.

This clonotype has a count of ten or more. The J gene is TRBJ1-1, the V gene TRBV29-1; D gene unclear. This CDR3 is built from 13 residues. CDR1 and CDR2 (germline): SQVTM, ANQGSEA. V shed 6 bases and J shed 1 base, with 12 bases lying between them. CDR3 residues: CSVDMRRNTEAFF. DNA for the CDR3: TGCAGCGTCGATATGAGACGGAACACTGAAGCTTTCTTT.

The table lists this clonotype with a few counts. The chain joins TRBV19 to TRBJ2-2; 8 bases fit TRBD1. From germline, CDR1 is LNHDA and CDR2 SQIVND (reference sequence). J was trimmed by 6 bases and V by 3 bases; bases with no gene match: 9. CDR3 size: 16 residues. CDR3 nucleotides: TGTGCCAGTAGTATCGGAGCAGGGGGCAGCGCCGGGGAGCTGTTTTTT. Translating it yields CASSIGAGGSAGELFF.